This T cell receptor (beta chain) was identified during a study of T cell responses to AZD1222 COVID-19 vaccine. The protocol was immunoSEQ multiplex PCR, while the TCRdb copy is restricted to in-frame clones and leaves out a portion. Here the sample spans around 160,000 clones, about 91% being singletons. The CDR3 consists of 12 residues. Trimming took 2 bases from V and 8 from J, leaving 9 bases between them. Germline CDR1 reads PRHDT; CDR2 reads FYEKMQ (reference sequence). The source of this sequence is an adult in good health. This sequence joins TRBV13 and TRBJ1-2, with unresolved D. The sample here was peripheral blood, taken on day 0 of AZD1222 vaccination. The CDR3 bases are TGTGCCAGCAGCTTACAGGCAAGGGGCTACACCTTC. Translation: CASSLQARGYTF.